Below are 10 T cell receptor beta chains sequenced from a single sample in a study of blood T cell repertoires in COVID-19. Assay used: immunoSEQ multiplex PCR; TCRdb lists only in-frame clones, some missing. Of hundreds of thousands of clones detected, roughly 84% appear once; the ten largest clones hold roughly 1%. The sequenced material came from PBMCs or T cells enriched from blood (not recorded which). The receptor source for this set is a woman in her twenties or thirties who had recovered from COVID-19.

The J gene is TRBJ2-1, the V gene TRBV5-1, with D tentatively TRBD1 (6 bases). V was pared by 1 base and J by 5 bases, with 16 bases between. Germline CDR1 SGHRS, CDR2 YFSETQ. The length of the CDR3 is 16 residues. CDR3 nucleotide sequence: TGCGCCAGCAGCTTGAATCGGGCAGGGGCGGACAATGAGCAGTTCTTC. Amino acids: CASSLNRAGADNEQFF.

The V and J genes are TRBV19 and TRBJ1-6; 7 bases are a match to TRBD1. The V gene's germline CDR1 is LNHDA and CDR2 SQIVND (reference sequence). The CDR3 sequence is 13 residues long. The trim removed 7 bases at V and 9 bases at J, leaving 6 bases unmatched. For the CDR3, the DNA is TGTGCCAGTACACGGGACAGTGCTTCACCCCTCCACTTT. It codes for CASTRDSASPLHF.

The rearrangement links TRBV21-1 to TRBJ2-5; the D segment call TRBD2 is taken from the table without a DNA check. TRBV21-1 is deemed a pseudogene. The CDR3 is made up of 17 amino acids. The CDR3 nucleotides read TGTGCCAGCAGCAAGCGAACTAGCGGGGGGGCTGAAGAGACCCAGTACTTC. It is translated as CASSKRTSGGAEETQYF.

The V gene is TRBV2, the J gene TRBJ1-3, with unresolved D. Between the trimmed V and J ends, which lost 5 bases and 0 bases, there was a span of 14 bases. The CDR3 extends over 16 amino acids. Germline V gene lookup returns CDR1 SNHLY and CDR2 FYNNEI. The CDR3 sequence: CASSLLVEGSGNTIYF. The CDR3 nucleotides read TGTGCCAGCAGTTTGCTGGTGGAGGGCTCTGGAAACACCATATATTTT. Variable domain in full (rest from reference TRBV2 and TRBJ1-3): EPEVTQTPSHQVTQMGQEVILRCVPISNHLYFYWYRQILGQKVEFLVSFYNNEISEKSEIFDDQFSVERPDGSNFTLKIRSTKLEDSAMYFCASSLLVEGSGNTIYFGEGSWLTVV.

This chain uses TRBV28 with TRBJ2-7, with D maybe TRBD1 (6 bases). V was cut by 4 bases and J by 3 bases, with 13 bases left in between. Per germline, CDR1 MDHEN and CDR2 SYDVKM. This CDR3 has 14 residues. The CDR3 DNA is TGTGCCAGCAGTTCCCCGGGACACAACTACGAGCAGTACTTC. Amino acids: CASSSPGHNYEQYF. Full variable domain (remainder filled in from reference TRBV28 and TRBJ2-7): DVKVTQSSRYLVKRTGEKVFLECVQDMDHENMFWYRQDPGLGLRLIYFSYDVKMKEKGDIPEGYSVSREKKERFSLILESASTNQTSMYLCASSSPGHNYEQYFGPGTRLTVT.

This chain joins TRBV4-3 and TRBJ2-2; a weak D match, TRBD1 (5 bases). Germline V gene sequence: CDR1 LGHNA, CDR2 YSLEER. The V end lost 0 bases, the J end lost 6 bases, and 11 bases lay between the germline ends. CDR3 length: 15 amino acids. In DNA form, the CDR3 reads TGCGCCAGCAGCCAAGATAGGGGATTCTCCGGGGAGCTGTTTTTT. Its translation: CASSQDRGFSGELFF.

This clone was observed a single time. The V gene is TRBV11-2, the J gene TRBJ2-2; a possible D gene is TRBD2 (7 bases). The V gene lost 1 base and the J gene lost 9 bases, with 18 bases spanning the gap. The length of the CDR3 is 16 residues. Looked up from germline, CDR1 is SGHAT and CDR2 is FQNNGV. The CDR3 protein is CASSLVRGLSTRELFF. CDR3 DNA sequence: TGTGCCAGCAGCTTAGTGCGGGGGCTATCCACGAGGGAGCTGTTTTTT.

V usage is TRBV30 and J usage is TRBJ1-2; no reliable D call. The V and J ends lost 2 bases and 3 bases respectively, with 10 bases between them. This CDR3 has 13 amino acids. CDR1 GTSNPN and CDR2 SVGIG come from the germline V gene (reference sequence). DNA for the CDR3: TGTGCCTGGAGTCAGACACGGTACTATGGCTACACCTTC. Its translation: CAWSQTRYYGYTF.

The rearrangement joins TRBV19 to TRBJ2-1; D perhaps matches TRBD2 (6 bases). Germline V gives CDR1 LNHDA, CDR2 SQIVND (reference sequence). Trimming removed 6 bases from V and 5 bases from J, with 14 bases in between. This CDR3 has 14 amino acids. The CDR3 loop reads CASRETGDHNEQFF. CDR3 in DNA: TGTGCCAGTAGGGAGACGGGAGACCACAATGAGCAGTTCTTC.

The chain combines TRBV28 with TRBJ1-2, with 9 bases identical to TRBD1. Trimming took 10 bases from V and 1 from J; bases not matched to a gene: 10. CDR3 length: 15 residues. CDR1 MDHEN and CDR2 SYDVKM come from the germline V gene. The CDR3, as DNA: TGTGCCACCTTGGACAGGGGCTCGCTTAACTATGGCTACACCTTC. Encoded protein: CATLDRGSLNYGYTF.